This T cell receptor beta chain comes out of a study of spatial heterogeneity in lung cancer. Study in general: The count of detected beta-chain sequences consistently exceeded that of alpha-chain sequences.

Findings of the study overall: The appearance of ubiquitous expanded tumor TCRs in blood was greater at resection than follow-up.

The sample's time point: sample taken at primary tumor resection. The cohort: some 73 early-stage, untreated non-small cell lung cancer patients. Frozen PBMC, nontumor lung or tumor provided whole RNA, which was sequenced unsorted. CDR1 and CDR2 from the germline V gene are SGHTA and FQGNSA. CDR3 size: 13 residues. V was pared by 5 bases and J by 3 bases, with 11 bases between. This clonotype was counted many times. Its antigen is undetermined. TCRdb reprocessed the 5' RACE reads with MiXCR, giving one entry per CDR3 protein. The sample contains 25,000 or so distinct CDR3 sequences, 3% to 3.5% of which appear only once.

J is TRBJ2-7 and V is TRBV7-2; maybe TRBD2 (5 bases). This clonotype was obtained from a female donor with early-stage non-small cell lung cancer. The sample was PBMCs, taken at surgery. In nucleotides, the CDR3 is TGTGCCAGCAGCCCGAGGGCCGTCTACGAGCAGTACTTC. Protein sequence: CASSPRAVYEQYF.